Listed below are T cell receptor beta chains from one sample, sequenced in a study of blood T cell repertoires in COVID-19. The repertoire was sequenced with immunoSEQ multiplex PCR; TCRdb's copy has only in-frame clones and lacks some. Of some 250,000 clones in the sample, approximately 86% were seen once. Source material: peripheral blood. Receptor source: a woman aged 25 to 45 with acute or convalescent COVID-19. Each CDR3 is given with its conserved first and last residue. D genes are given only for firm matches. The size of a clone is reported for some rows only, either as once, few or many, or as a class for expanded clones.

V gene,J gene,D gene,clone size,CDR3 DNA,CDR3 protein
TRBV19,TRBJ1-1,NA,NA,TGTGCCAGTAGTATAAGTGGCCAGGGTATCAGGACTGAAGCTTTCTTT,CASSISGQGIRTEAFF
TRBV7-2,TRBJ1-2,TRBD1,once,TGTGCCAGCAGCACCCCCGGGACAGGGGAGAGAGGCTACACCTTC,CASSTPGTGERGYTF
TRBV11-2,TRBJ2-5,TRBD2,NA,TGTGCCAGCAGCTTAGAAGGGCGGGAGTGGGAGACCCAGTACTTC,CASSLEGREWETQYF
TRBV7-9,TRBJ2-5,NA,NA,TGTGCCAGCAGCCCGGAACAGGGTCTAGCATTATTAGAGACCCAGTACTTC,CASSPEQGLALLETQYF
TRBV3-1/TRBV3-2,TRBJ2-3,TRBD2,NA,TGTGCCAGCAGCCAAAACCCACTAGCGGGAGGGCCGACAGATACGCAGTATTTT,CASSQNPLAGGPTDTQYF
TRBV19,TRBJ1-4,TRBD1,NA,TGTGCCAGTAGTTTAAGGGGGCTCGTTAATGAAAAACTGTTTTTT,CASSLRGLVNEKLFF
TRBV6-2/TRBV6-3,TRBJ2-3,NA,NA,TGTGCCAGCAGTCAGATGCTGGCGGGCCTTACGCAGTATTTT,CASSQMLAGLTQYF
TRBV28,TRBJ1-5,NA,once,TGTGCCAGCAGTTTCGGAGGCATGAGCAATCAGCCCCAGCATTTT,CASSFGGMSNQPQHF
TRBV18,TRBJ1-4,TRBD1,NA,TGTGCCAGCTCACCCACCGGGACAGGGCTTGAAAAACTGTTTTTT,CASSPTGTGLEKLFF
TRBV7-9,TRBJ2-7,TRBD1,NA,TGTGCCAGCAGCTCTGCCGGGACAGGAGCCTACGAGCAGTACTTC,CASSSAGTGAYEQYF
TRBV7-8,TRBJ2-7,TRBD2,NA,TGTGCCAGCAGCTCATTAGGACTAGCGGGACACACAGTATTCTACGAGCAGTACTTC,CASSSLGLAGHTVFYEQYF
TRBV7-9,TRBJ2-1,NA,NA,TGTGCCAGCAGCCTTCTTCTGGGGGACTCCAATGAGCAGTTCTTC,CASSLLLGDSNEQFF
TRBV7-3,TRBJ1-4,NA,few,TGTGCCAGCAGCTTAACAGCTCCTGCAACTAATGAAAAACTGTTTTTT,CASSLTAPATNEKLFF
TRBV11-3,TRBJ2-1,TRBD2,NA,TGTGCCAGCAGCTTGGGAGCGGGGTGGACCGATGAGCAGTTCTTC,CASSLGAGWTDEQFF
TRBV10-1,TRBJ1-6,NA,few,TGCGCCAGCAGTGGAGGGTTAGATTCACCCCTCCACTTT,CASSGGLDSPLHF
TRBV21-1,TRBJ2-7,NA,NA,TGTGCCAGCAGCAAATACAGGGGAAGTGACGAGCAGTACTTC,CASSKYRGSDEQYF
TRBV7-9,TRBJ1-5,NA,NA,TGTGCCAGCAGCTTAGGAGGGAAGACGCAGCCCCAGCATTTT,CASSLGGKTQPQHF
TRBV11-3,TRBJ1-5,NA,NA,TGTGCCAGCAGCCTCGCGGGATCGGAACAGCCCCAGCATTTT,CASSLAGSEQPQHF
TRBV25-1,TRBJ2-2,NA,once,TGTGCCACCGCGTACACCGGGGAGCTGTTTTTT,CATAYTGELFF
TRBV2,TRBJ1-3,TRBD1,NA,TGTGCCAGCAGTGAATCAGGGGGGTCTGGAAACACCATATATTTT,CASSESGGSGNTIYF
TRBV2,TRBJ2-7,NA,NA,TGTGCCAGCAGTGATCGGTCGGGGGGCTGGGAGCAGTACTTC,CASSDRSGGWEQYF
TRBV6-2/TRBV6-3,TRBJ1-5,TRBD1,NA,TGTGCCAGCAGTTACCAGCGACAGGGGAATAGCAATCAGCCCCAGCATTTT,CASSYQRQGNSNQPQHF
TRBV5-1,TRBJ2-1,TRBD1,NA,TGCGCCAGCAGCTCCGGGACAGGGAATGAGCAGTTCTTC,CASSSGTGNEQFF
TRBV6-2/TRBV6-3,TRBJ2-6,NA,once,TGTGCCAGCAGTAAAGGACAGTCCCACTCTGGGGCCAACGTCCTGACTTTC,CASSKGQSHSGANVLTF
TRBV27,TRBJ2-2,TRBD2,NA,TGTGCCAGCAATCGACTGACTAGCGGGATATATGCCGGGGAGCTGTTTTTT,CASNRLTSGIYAGELFF
TRBV7-5,TRBJ2-7,NA,once,TGTGCCAGAAGCTTAGTGAGCAGGGTTAGGAGATTCTACGAGCAGTACTTC,CARSLVSRVRRFYEQYF
TRBV9,TRBJ1-5,TRBD1,NA,TGTGCCAGCAGCAAAACAGGGGCAGGTGGTCAGCCCCAGCATTTT,CASSKTGAGGQPQHF
TRBV29-1,TRBJ1-1,NA,NA,TGCAGCGTTGGTGGCAGTGAAGCTTTCTTT,CSVGGSEAFF